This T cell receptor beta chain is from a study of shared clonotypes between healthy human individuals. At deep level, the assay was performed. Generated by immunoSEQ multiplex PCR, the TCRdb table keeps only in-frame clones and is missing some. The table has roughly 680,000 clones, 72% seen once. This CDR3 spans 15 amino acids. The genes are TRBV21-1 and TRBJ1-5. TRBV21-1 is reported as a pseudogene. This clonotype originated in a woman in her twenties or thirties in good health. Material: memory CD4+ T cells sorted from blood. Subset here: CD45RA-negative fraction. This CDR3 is CASSTLIWGNQPQHF. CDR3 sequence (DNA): TGTGCCAGCAGCACCCTCATTTGGGGCAATCAGCCCCAGCATTTT.